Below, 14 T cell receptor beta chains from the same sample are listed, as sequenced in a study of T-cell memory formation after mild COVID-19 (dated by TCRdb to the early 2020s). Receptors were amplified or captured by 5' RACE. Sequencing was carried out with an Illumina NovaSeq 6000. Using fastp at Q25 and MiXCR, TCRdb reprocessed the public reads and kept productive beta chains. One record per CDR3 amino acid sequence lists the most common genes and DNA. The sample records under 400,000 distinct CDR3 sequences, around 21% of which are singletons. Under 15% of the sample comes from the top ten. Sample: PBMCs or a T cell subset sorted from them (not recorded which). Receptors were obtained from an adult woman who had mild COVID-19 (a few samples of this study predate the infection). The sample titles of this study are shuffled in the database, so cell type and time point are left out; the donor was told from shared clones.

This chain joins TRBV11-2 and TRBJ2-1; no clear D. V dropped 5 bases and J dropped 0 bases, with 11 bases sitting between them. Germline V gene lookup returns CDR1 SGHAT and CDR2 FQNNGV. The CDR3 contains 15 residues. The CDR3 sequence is CASSPQPGSYNEQFF. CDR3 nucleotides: TGTGCCAGCAGCCCCCAACCAGGCTCCTACAATGAGCAGTTCTTC.

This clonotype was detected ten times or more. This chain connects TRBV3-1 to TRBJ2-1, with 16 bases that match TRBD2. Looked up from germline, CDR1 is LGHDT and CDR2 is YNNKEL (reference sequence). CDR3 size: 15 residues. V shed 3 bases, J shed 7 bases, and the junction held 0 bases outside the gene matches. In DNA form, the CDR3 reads TGTGCCAGCAGCCAGGGACTAGCGGGAGGGAATGAGCAGTTCTTC. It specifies CASSQGLAGGNEQFF.

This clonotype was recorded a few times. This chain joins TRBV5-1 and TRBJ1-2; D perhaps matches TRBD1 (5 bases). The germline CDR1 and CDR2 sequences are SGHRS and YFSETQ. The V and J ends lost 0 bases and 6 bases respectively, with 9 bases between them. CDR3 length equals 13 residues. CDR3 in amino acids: CASSLASGDGYTF. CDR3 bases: TGCGCCAGCAGCTTGGCCTCGGGGGATGGCTACACCTTC.

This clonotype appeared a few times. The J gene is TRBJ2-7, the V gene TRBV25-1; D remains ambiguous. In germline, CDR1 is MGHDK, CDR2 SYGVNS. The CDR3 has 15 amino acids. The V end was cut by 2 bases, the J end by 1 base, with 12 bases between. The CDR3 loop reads CASSEGPPTSYEQYF. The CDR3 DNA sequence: TGTGCCAGCAGTGAAGGGCCCCCGACATCCTACGAGCAGTACTTC.

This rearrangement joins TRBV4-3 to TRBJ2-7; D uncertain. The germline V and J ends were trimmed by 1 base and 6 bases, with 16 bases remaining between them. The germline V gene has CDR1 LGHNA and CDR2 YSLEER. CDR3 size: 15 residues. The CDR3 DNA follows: TGCGCCAGCAGCCAAGTCGCCAAAGGGCCCGCCGAGCAGTACTTC. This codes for CASSQVAKGPAEQYF.

This CDR3 reads CASSDGGINEQYF. The CDR3 DNA reads as TGTGCCAGCAGTGACGGGGGGATCAACGAGCAGTACTTC. This chain links TRBV6-1 with TRBJ2-7; 7 nucleotides agree with TRBD2. The CDR3 covers 13 residues. CDR1 is MNHNS and CDR2 is SASEGT in the germline V gene. With V trimmed by 3 bases and J by 5 bases, 4 bases remained unmatched.

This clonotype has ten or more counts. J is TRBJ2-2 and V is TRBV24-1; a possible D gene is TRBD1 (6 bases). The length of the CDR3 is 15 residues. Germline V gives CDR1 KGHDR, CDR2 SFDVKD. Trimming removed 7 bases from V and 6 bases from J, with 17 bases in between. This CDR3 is CATRSPGTFPGELFF. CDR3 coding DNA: TGTGCCACCAGGAGCCCCGGGACATTCCCCGGGGAGCTGTTTTTT.

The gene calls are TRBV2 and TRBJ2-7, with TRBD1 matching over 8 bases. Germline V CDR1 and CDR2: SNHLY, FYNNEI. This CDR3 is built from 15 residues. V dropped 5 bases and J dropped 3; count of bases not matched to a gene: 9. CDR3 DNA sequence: TGTGCCAGCAGTTCAGGGGGCAGGCAGATCTACGAGCAGTACTTC. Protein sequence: CASSSGGRQIYEQYF.

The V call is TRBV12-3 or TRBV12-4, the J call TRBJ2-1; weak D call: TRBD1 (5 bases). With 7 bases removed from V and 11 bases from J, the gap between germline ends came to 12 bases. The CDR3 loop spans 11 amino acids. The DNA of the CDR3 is TGTGCCAGCAACCTCCAGGGAAAGCAGTTCTTC. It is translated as CASNLQGKQFF.

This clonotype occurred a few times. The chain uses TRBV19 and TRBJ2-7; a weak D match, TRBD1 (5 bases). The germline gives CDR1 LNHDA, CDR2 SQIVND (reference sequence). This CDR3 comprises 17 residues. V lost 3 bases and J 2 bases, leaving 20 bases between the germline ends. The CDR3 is CASSIRASATLPYEQYF. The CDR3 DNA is TGTGCCAGTAGTATCAGGGCCTCGGCCACGCTCCCCTACGAGCAGTACTTC.

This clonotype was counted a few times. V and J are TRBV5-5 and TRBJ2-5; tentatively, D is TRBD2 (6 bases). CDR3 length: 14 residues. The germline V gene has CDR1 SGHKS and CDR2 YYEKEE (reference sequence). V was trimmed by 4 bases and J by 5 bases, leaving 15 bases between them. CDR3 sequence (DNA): TGTGCCAGCAGCCGGGGACGGGAGAGGGAGACCCAGTACTTC. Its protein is CASSRGRERETQYF.

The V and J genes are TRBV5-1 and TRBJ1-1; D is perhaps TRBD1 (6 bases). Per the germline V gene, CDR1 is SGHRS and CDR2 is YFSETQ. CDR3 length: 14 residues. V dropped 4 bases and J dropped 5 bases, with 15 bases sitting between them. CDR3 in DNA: TGCGCCAGCAGCCCGAGCGGGGGCGGAACTGAAGCTTTCTTT. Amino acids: CASSPSGGGTEAFF.

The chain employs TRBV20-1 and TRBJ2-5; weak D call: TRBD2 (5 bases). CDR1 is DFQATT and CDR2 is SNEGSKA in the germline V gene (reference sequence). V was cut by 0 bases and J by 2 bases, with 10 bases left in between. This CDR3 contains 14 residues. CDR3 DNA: TGCAGTGCTAGAGATAGCAGCGGACAAGAGACCCAGTACTTC. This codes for CSARDSSGQETQYF.

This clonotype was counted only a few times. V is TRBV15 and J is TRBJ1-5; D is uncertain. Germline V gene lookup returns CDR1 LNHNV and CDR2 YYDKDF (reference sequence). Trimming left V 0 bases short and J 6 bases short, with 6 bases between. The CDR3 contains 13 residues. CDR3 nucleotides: TGTGCCACCAGCAGAGATTGGCGTCAGCCCCAGCATTTT. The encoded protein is CATSRDWRQPQHF.